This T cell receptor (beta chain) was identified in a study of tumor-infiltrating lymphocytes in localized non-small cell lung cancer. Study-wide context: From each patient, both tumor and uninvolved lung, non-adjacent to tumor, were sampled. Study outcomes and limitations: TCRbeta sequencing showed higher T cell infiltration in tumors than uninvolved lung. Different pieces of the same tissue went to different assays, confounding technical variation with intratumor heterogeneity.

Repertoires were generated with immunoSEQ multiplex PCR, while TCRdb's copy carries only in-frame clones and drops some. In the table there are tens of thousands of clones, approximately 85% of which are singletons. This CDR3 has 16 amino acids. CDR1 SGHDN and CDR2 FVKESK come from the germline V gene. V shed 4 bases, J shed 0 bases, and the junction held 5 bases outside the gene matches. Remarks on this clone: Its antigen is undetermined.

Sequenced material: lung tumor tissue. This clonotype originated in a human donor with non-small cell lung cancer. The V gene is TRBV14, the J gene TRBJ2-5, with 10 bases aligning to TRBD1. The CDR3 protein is CASSLGTGAYQETQYF. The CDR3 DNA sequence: TGTGCCAGCAGCCTGGGGACAGGGGCCTACCAAGAGACCCAGTACTTC.